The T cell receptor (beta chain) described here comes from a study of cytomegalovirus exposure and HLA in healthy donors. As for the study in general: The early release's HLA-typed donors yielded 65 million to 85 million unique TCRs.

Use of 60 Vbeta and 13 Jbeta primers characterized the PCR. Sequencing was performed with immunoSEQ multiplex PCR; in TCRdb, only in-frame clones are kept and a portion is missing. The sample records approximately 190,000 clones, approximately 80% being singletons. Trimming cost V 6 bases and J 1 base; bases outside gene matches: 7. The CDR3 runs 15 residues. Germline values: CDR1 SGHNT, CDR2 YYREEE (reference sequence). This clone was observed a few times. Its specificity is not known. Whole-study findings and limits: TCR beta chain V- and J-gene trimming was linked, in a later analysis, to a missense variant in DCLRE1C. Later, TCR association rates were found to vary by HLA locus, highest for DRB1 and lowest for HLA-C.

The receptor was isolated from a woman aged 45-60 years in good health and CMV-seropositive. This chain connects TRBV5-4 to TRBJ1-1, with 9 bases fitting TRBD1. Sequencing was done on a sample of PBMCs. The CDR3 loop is CASNPQGARNTEAFF. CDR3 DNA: TGTGCCAGCAACCCACAGGGGGCGAGGAACACTGAAGCTTTCTTT. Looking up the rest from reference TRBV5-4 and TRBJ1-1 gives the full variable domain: ETGVTQSPTHLIKTRGQQVTLRCSSQSGHNTVSWYQQALGQGPQFIFQYYREEENGRGNFPPRFSGLQFPNYSSELNVNALELDDSALYLCASNPQGARNTEAFFGQGTRLTVV.